Following are 17 T cell receptor beta chains from one sample sequenced in a study of blood T cell repertoires in COVID-19. Only in-frame clones appear in the TCRdb table, and some are missing; sequencing was by immunoSEQ multiplex PCR. The data hold approximately 400,000 clones, with around 87% observed a single time. Sequenced material: PBMCs or T cells enriched from blood (not recorded which). The receptors were sampled from a man aged 25-40 years who had recovered from COVID-19.

This rearrangement joins TRBV11-2 to TRBJ2-1, with D possibly matching TRBD2 (6 bases). The germline V gene has CDR1 SGHAT and CDR2 FQNNGV. This CDR3 comprises 14 residues. Trimming removed 4 bases at V and 9 bases at J, with 16 bases between. The CDR3 loop reads CASSSGTPFGEQFF. CDR3 coding DNA: TGTGCCAGCAGCTCCGGGACTCCCTTTGGTGAGCAGTTCTTC.

The chain has TRBV30 and TRBJ2-7, with TRBD2 matching 7 bases. The CDR3 covers 14 residues. CDR1 and CDR2 from the germline V gene are GTSNPN and SVGIG (reference sequence). Unmatched junction bases numbered 10, after V lost 3 bases and J lost 5 bases. Here the CDR3 DNA reads TGTGCCTGGAGCGCACCCGGGAGGCTGAACGAGCAGTACTTC. Its translation: CAWSAPGRLNEQYF.

The chain joins TRBV5-4 to TRBJ2-7; D might be TRBD1 (6 bases). The V end was cut by 0 bases, the J end by 2 bases, with 15 bases between. Germline V lookup: CDR1 SGHNT, CDR2 YYREEE (reference sequence). The CDR3 loop spans 16 amino acids. CDR3: CASSLGQTGTTYEQYF. DNA for the CDR3: TGTGCCAGCAGCTTGGGTCAAACAGGGACAACCTACGAGCAGTACTTC.

This chain joins TRBV21-1 and TRBJ1-4; no check of the table's D call, TRBD1, against the DNA was made. TRBV21-1 is classified as a pseudogene. The CDR3 is made up of 18 amino acids. This CDR3 is CASSIRTGKGMGWEKLFF. CDR3 DNA: TGTGCCAGCAGCATACGGACAGGGAAAGGCATGGGATGGGAAAAACTGTTTTTT.

The chain is built from TRBV29-1 and TRBJ2-1; TRBD1 agrees at 8 bases. J lost 2 bases, V lost 3 bases, and 0 bases had no gene match. The CDR3 has 13 amino acids. Germline V gene lookup returns CDR1 SQVTM and CDR2 ANQGSEA. The chain's CDR3 is CSVETGAYNEQFF. The CDR3 coding sequence is TGCAGCGTTGAGACAGGGGCCTACAATGAGCAGTTCTTC.

V gene TRBV11-2 combines with J gene TRBJ1-3; 7 bases match TRBD1. Germline loops: CDR1 SGHAT, CDR2 FQNNGV. J was trimmed by 6 bases and V by 1 base; bases with no gene match: 9. The CDR3 has 16 amino acids. The CDR3 bases are TGTGCCAGCAGCTTAGCCCACAGGGGTTTGGCAAACACCATATATTTT. It specifies CASSLAHRGLANTIYF.

The rearrangement links TRBV5-1 to TRBJ2-3; 11 bases line up with TRBD2. This CDR3 contains 17 residues. Germline CDR1 SGHRS, CDR2 YFSETQ. Losses at the gene ends were 4 bases for V and 2 bases for J; bases not matched to a gene: 9. CDR3 sequence: CASSLGLAGGFTDTQYF. The CDR3 DNA follows: TGCGCCAGCAGCCTGGGGCTAGCGGGGGGCTTCACAGATACGCAGTATTTT.

CDR3: CASSQVRDRYSYEQYF. The CDR3 bases are TGTGCCAGCAGCCAAGTCCGGGACAGGTATTCCTACGAGCAGTACTTC. The V gene is TRBV3-1 (or the pseudogene TRBV3-2), the J gene TRBJ2-7, with TRBD1 matching 8 bases. The V gene's germline CDR1 is LGHDT and CDR2 YNNKEL (reference sequence). The V gene end was trimmed by 1 base and the J gene end by 1 base; junction bases not matched to a gene: 6. The CDR3 runs 16 residues.

This clone appeared a few times. CDR3 sequence: CASSARDRDGYTF. CDR3 coding DNA: TGTGCCAGCAGCGCTAGGGACAGGGACGGCTACACCTTC. This chain links TRBV7-3 with TRBJ1-2; 9 bases agree with TRBD1. The germline V gene encodes CDR1 SGHTA and CDR2 FQGTGA. Trimming cost V 5 bases and J 8 bases; bases outside gene matches: 6. This CDR3 contains 13 residues.

The V call is TRBV27, the J call TRBJ1-6; a weak D match, TRBD1 (6 bases). With 6 bases removed from V and 6 bases from J, the gap between germline ends came to 21 bases. The length of the CDR3 is 17 residues. CDR1 and CDR2 (germline): MNHEY, SMNVEV (reference sequence). The CDR3 DNA reads TGTGCCAGCAGCCCCAGAGGGGCAGGGGTCCTTAATTCACCCCTCCACTTT. Its translation: CASSPRGAGVLNSPLHF.

The J gene is TRBJ1-1, the V gene TRBV3-1 (or the pseudogene TRBV3-2); D gene ambiguous. Deletions cut 4 bases from V and 5 bases from J, with 11 bases between. The germline CDR1 and CDR2 sequences are LGHDT and YNNKEL (reference sequence). The CDR3 has 13 residues. CDR3 DNA: TGTGCCAGCAGCCGAGTCAGAGGGACTGAAGCTTTCTTT. Translated: CASSRVRGTEAFF.

The J gene is TRBJ1-1, the V gene TRBV7-2, with unresolved D. The germline V gene encodes CDR1 SGHTA and CDR2 FQGNSA. CDR3 length equals 15 residues. V was trimmed by 2 bases and J by 2 bases, leaving 12 bases between them. The CDR3 protein is CASSLLVSVNTEAFF. DNA for the CDR3: TGTGCCAGCAGCTTATTAGTCTCGGTAAACACTGAAGCTTTCTTT.

The chain links TRBV6-5 to TRBJ1-2; D perhaps matches TRBD1 (6 bases). The V gene's germline CDR1 is MNHEY and CDR2 SVGAGI. The CDR3 spans 15 residues. The V gene lost 5 bases and the J gene lost 0 bases, with 13 bases spanning the gap. This CDR3 is CASSQTGQTNYGYTF. The CDR3 DNA sequence: TGTGCCAGCAGTCAGACGGGACAAACTAACTATGGCTACACCTTC.

A remark on this clone: The same CDR3 also results from other DNA sequences found in this sample. This rearrangement joins TRBV9 to TRBJ1-5; perhaps TRBD1 as D (6 bases). Germline values: CDR1 SGDLS, CDR2 YYNGEE. V dropped 4 bases and J dropped 4 bases, with 12 bases sitting between them. CDR3 length: 14 amino acids. CDR3 sequence reads: CASSPGQINQPQHF. The CDR3 DNA reads as TGTGCCAGCAGCCCAGGACAGATAAATCAGCCCCAGCATTTT.

V is TRBV20-1 and J is TRBJ1-5, with D uncertain. Germline loops: CDR1 DFQATT, CDR2 SNEGSKA (reference sequence). The CDR3 runs to 14 residues. V lost 6 bases and J 2 bases, leaving 14 bases between the germline ends. CDR3 sequence reads: CSASLGVGNQPQHF. The DNA for the CDR3 is TGCAGTGCGAGTCTAGGAGTTGGCAATCAGCCCCAGCATTTT.

The rearrangement links TRBV5-4 to TRBJ2-1; 7 bases align to TRBD1. CDR1 and CDR2 from the germline V gene are SGHNT and YYREEE (reference sequence). The CDR3 has 16 amino acids. Trimming removed 0 bases from V and 6 bases from J; junction bases left unmatched: 9. CDR3 loop: CASSLDPGQIVNEQFF. The CDR3 nucleotides read TGTGCCAGCAGCTTGGACCCGGGACAGATCGTCAATGAGCAGTTCTTC.

A word on this clone: In the same sample, other DNA sequences code for this CDR3. V gene TRBV6-1 combines with J gene TRBJ1-1; D remains unclear. V dropped 1 base and J dropped 4 bases, with 7 bases sitting between them. Germline V gives CDR1 MNHNS, CDR2 SASEGT. This CDR3 spans 13 amino acids. The CDR3 loop reads CASSEGAGTEAFF. CDR3 nucleotides: TGTGCCAGCAGTGAAGGGGCGGGCACTGAAGCTTTCTTT.